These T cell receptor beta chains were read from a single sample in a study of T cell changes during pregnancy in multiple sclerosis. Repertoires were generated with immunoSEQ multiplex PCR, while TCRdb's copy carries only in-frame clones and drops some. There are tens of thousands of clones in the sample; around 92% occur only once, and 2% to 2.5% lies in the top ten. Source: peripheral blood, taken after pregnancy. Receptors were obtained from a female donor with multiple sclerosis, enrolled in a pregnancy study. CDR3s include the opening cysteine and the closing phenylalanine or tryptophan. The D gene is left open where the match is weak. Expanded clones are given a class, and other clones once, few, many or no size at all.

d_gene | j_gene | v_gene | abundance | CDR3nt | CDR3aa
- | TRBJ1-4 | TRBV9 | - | TGTGCCAGCAGCGTAGGAGCGTCAGACGGTAATGAAAAACTGTTTTTT | CASSVGASDGNEKLFF
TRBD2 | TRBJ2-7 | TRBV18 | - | TGTGCCAGCTCACCTAGCGGGGGGAGTAGCTACGAGCAGTACTTC | CASSPSGGSSYEQYF
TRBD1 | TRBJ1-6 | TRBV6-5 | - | TGTGCCAGCAGTTACTCCAGGGGGCTTGATTCACCCCTCCACTTT | CASSYSRGLDSPLHF
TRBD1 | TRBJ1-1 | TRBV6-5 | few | TGTGCCAGCAGTCGGGACCGCAGGGGGGACACTGAAGCTTTCTTT | CASSRDRRGDTEAFF
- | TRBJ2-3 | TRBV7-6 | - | TGTGCCAGCAGCTTAGATCGGGGGTCCACAGATACGCAGTATTTT | CASSLDRGSTDTQYF
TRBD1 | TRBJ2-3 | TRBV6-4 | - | TGTGCCAGCAGACGGGACAGGGCTAGCACAGATACGCAGTATTTT | CASRRDRASTDTQYF
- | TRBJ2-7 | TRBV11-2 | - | TGTGCCAGCAGCTTAGATCACCAGGGGTTGAGCGAGCAGTACTTC | CASSLDHQGLSEQYF
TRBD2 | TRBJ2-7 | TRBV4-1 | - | TGCGCCAGCAGCCTGCATGGCCCTCTAGCGGGAGGGTATGAGCAGTACTTC | CASSLHGPLAGGYEQYF
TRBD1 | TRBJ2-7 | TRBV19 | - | TGTGCCAGTAGTATAGACCGGACAGGACCTGAGCAGTACTTC | CASSIDRTGPEQYF
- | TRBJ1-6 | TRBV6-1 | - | TGTGCCAGCAGTGACAATCCGCAGGCTTACTATAATTCACCCCTCCACTTT | CASSDNPQAYYNSPLHF
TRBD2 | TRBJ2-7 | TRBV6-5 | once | TGTGCCAGCAGTTACTCTAGCGGGAGGGCCGAGAGGGAGCAGTACTTC | CASSYSSGRAEREQYF
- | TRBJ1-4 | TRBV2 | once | TGTGCCAGCAACCGACAGGTACGGGAAAAACTGTTTTTT | CASNRQVREKLFF
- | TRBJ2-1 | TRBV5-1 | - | TGCGCCAGCAGCTTGGGGAATAGCGGAGGTCCCAATGAGCAGTTCTTC | CASSLGNSGGPNEQFF